Presented here are 19 T cell receptor beta chains from one specimen sequenced in a study of blood T cell repertoires in COVID-19. Sequencing was performed with immunoSEQ multiplex PCR; in TCRdb, only in-frame clones are kept and a portion is missing. Altogether 250,000 to 350,000 clones are present, 86% being singletons, with the ten largest covering 8% to 13%. Sequencing was carried out using PBMCs or T cells enriched from blood (not recorded which). The receptors were gathered from a woman younger than 35 who had recovered from COVID-19.

V gene TRBV7-9 combines with J gene TRBJ1-1; D might be TRBD1 (5 bases). Per the germline V gene, CDR1 is SEHNR and CDR2 is FQNEAQ (reference sequence). This CDR3 is built from 16 residues. V lost 8 bases to trimming and J lost 4 bases, with 23 bases between them. For the CDR3, the DNA is TGTGCCAGCGCGACGGGAGCGACGGACCAGGGCACTGAAGCTTTCTTT. It codes for CASATGATDQGTEAFF.

This clone was observed a few times. The rearrangement uses TRBV5-1 and TRBJ2-3; 13 bases are a match to TRBD2. Germline V gives CDR1 SGHRS, CDR2 YFSETQ. Losses at the gene ends were 7 bases for V and 0 bases for J; bases not matched to a gene: 5. This CDR3 has 16 residues. The CDR3 region is CASETSGGTSTDTQYF. The CDR3 coding sequence is TGCGCCAGCGAGACTAGCGGGGGGACTAGCACAGATACGCAGTATTTT. The full variable domain, its missing parts supplied by reference TRBV5-1 and TRBJ2-3, is KAGVTQTPRYLIKTRGQQVTLSCSPISGHRSVSWYQQTPGQGLQFLFEYFSETQRNKGNFPGRFSGRQFSNSRSEMNVSTLELGDSALYLCASETSGGTSTDTQYFGPGTRLTVL.

V is TRBV30 and J is TRBJ1-6; 7 bases are shared with TRBD1. The junction had 14 bases not matched to a gene; V was cut back by 7 bases and J by 8 bases. Germline loops: CDR1 GTSNPN, CDR2 SVGIG (reference sequence). CDR3 size: 15 residues. The CDR3 DNA is TGTGCCTTCACGGCCCCCGGGACAGACCATTCACCCCTCCACTTT. Translation: CAFTAPGTDHSPLHF.

This clone was seen once. J is TRBJ2-7 and V is TRBV18; D remains unclear. The CDR3 covers 14 residues. The germline V gene has CDR1 KGHSH and CDR2 LQKENI. The V and J ends lost 3 bases and 1 base respectively, with 10 bases between them. CDR3 sequence (DNA): TGTGCCAGCTCACCCAAAGCGCGATCCTACGAGCAGTACTTC. Its translation is CASSPKARSYEQYF.

The chain employs TRBV19 and TRBJ2-7; the match to TRBD2 covers 7 bases. The V and J ends lost 9 bases and 1 base, in that order; junction bases with no gene match: 9. CDR1 and CDR2 (germline): LNHDA, SQIVND (reference sequence). The CDR3 has 14 amino acids. This CDR3 reads CASSSGGRSYEQYF. CDR3 DNA sequence: TGTGCCAGCTCTTCGGGGGGTAGGTCCTACGAGCAGTACTTC.

The gene calls are TRBV29-1 and TRBJ1-2; possible D gene TRBD1, 6 bases. The V and J ends lost 7 bases and 2 bases respectively, with 14 bases between them. This CDR3 comprises 13 residues. CDR1 and CDR2 (germline): SQVTM, ANQGSEA. For the CDR3, the DNA is TGCAGCGCCTACCAGGGGACGAACTATGGCTACACCTTC. Residues: CSAYQGTNYGYTF. Supplemented by reference TRBV29-1 and TRBJ1-2, the full variable domain reads SAVISQKPSRDICQRGTSLTIQCQVDSQVTMMFWYRQQPGQSLTLIATANQGSEATYESGFVIDKFPISRPNLTFSTLTVSNMSPEDSSIYLCSAYQGTNYGYTFGSGTRLTVV.

The chain combines TRBV7-6 with TRBJ2-2; 9 bases agree with TRBD1. Germline V gene sequence: CDR1 SGHVS, CDR2 FNYEAQ. The CDR3 contains 16 residues. V trimming: 2 bases; J trimming: 4 bases; junction bases outside the gene matches: 5. The CDR3 region has the DNA TGTGCCAGCAGCTTACTTGGACAGGGGATCACCGGGGAGCTGTTTTTT. Translation gives CASSLLGQGITGELFF.

This CDR3 reads CASSLWGTLNGNEQFF. DNA for the CDR3: TGTGCCAGCAGCTTATGGGGGACTTTAAACGGGAATGAGCAGTTCTTC. The V call is TRBV7-2, the J call TRBJ2-1; TRBD2 might be the D (6 bases). The CDR3 has 16 amino acids. Trimming shortened V by 2 bases and J by 7 bases, and 18 bases separated the two germline ends. In germline, CDR1 is SGHTA, CDR2 FQGNSA.

The V gene is TRBV15, the J gene TRBJ1-5; 11 nucleotides match TRBD1. The V and J ends lost 2 bases and 7 bases, in that order; junction bases with no gene match: 4. CDR1 is LNHNV, CDR2 YYDKDF, per germline (reference sequence). The CDR3 is 15 residues long. Written as DNA, the CDR3 is TGTGCCACCAGCAGAAGGACAGGGGGCATGCAGCCCCAGCATTTT. Protein product: CATSRRTGGMQPQHF.

The rearrangement joins TRBV7-3 to TRBJ2-7, with D hard to call. Germline V gene sequence: CDR1 SGHTA, CDR2 FQGTGA. The CDR3 is 14 residues long. V was shortened by 0 bases and J by 1 base, with 7 bases between the two germline ends. The CDR3: CASSLTPGSYEQYF. CDR3 in DNA: TGTGCCAGCAGCTTAACCCCGGGTTCCTACGAGCAGTACTTC.

This chain joins TRBV7-6 and TRBJ2-7; D perhaps matches TRBD1 (5 bases). Between the trimmed V and J ends, which lost 1 base and 0 bases, there was a span of 10 bases. Germline V gene sequence: CDR1 SGHVS, CDR2 FNYEAQ. CDR3 length: 15 residues. DNA for the CDR3: TGTGCCAGCAGCTTAGGGTTTCAGGGCTCCTACGAGCAGTACTTC. Amino acids: CASSLGFQGSYEQYF.

The chain joins TRBV30 to TRBJ1-1, with 9 bases that match TRBD1. The germline CDR1 and CDR2 sequences are GTSNPN and SVGIG (reference sequence). Germline trimming cut 7 bases from V and 4 bases from J; bases unmatched to any gene: 7. CDR3 length: 13 amino acids. The CDR3 loop is CAFRDRAFTEAFF. The CDR3 DNA reads TGTGCCTTTAGGGACAGGGCCTTCACTGAAGCTTTCTTT.

The chain has TRBV7-9 and TRBJ1-5; D uncertain. Trimming shortened V by 2 bases and J by 0 bases, and 5 bases separated the two germline ends. Per the germline V gene, CDR1 is SEHNR and CDR2 is FQNEAQ (reference sequence). The CDR3 is made up of 14 amino acids. The CDR3 loop is CASSLQDSNQPQHF. The CDR3, as DNA: TGTGCCAGCAGCTTACAGGATAGCAATCAGCCCCAGCATTTT. Looking up the rest from reference TRBV7-9 and TRBJ1-5 gives the full variable domain: DTGVSQNPRHKITKRGQNVTFRCDPISEHNRLYWYRQTLGQGPEFLTYFQNEAQLEKSRLLSDRFSAERPKGSFSTLEIQRTEQGDSAMYLCASSLQDSNQPQHFGDGTRLSIL.

The genes are TRBV10-3 and TRBJ2-5; TRBD2 is a possible D gene (6 bases). Germline-derived CDR1 and CDR2 are ENHRY and SYGVKD. V was clipped by 11 bases and J by 2 bases, with 18 bases between them. The CDR3 totals 14 residues. Here the CDR3 DNA reads TGTGCCGTCGGCGGGGTGAGCCCGCAAGAGACCCAGTACTTC. Its protein is CAVGGVSPQETQYF.

The chain carries TRBV7-9 and TRBJ1-1; 9 bases map to TRBD1. The V segment lost 5 bases and the J segment 0 bases; nucleotides outside the gene matches: 4. There are 15 residues in the CDR3. Germline V gene sequence: CDR1 SEHNR, CDR2 FQNEAQ (reference sequence). In DNA, the CDR3 is TGTGCCAGCAGCACCGGGACAGGGCTGAACACTGAAGCTTTCTTT. Protein product: CASSTGTGLNTEAFF.

This chain uses TRBV9 with TRBJ2-1; D possibly corresponds to TRBD1 (6 bases). The CDR3 has 15 residues. Trimming shortened V by 4 bases and J by 1 base, and 12 bases separated the two germline ends. The V gene's germline CDR1 is SGDLS and CDR2 YYNGEE. The CDR3 protein is CASSTHRESYNEQFF. The CDR3 DNA sequence: TGTGCCAGCAGCACCCACAGGGAATCCTACAATGAGCAGTTCTTC.

The V call is TRBV5-1, the J call TRBJ2-5; tentatively, D is TRBD1 (6 bases). Germline assignment: CDR1 SGHRS and CDR2 YFSETQ. V was pared by 0 bases and J by 4 bases, with 10 bases between. CDR3 length: 14 residues. CDR3 residues: CASSLVGAVETQYF. The DNA for the CDR3 is TGCGCCAGCAGCTTGGTGGGGGCGGTAGAGACCCAGTACTTC.

The sample holds a few counts of this clone. CDR3 amino acids: CASSPPGPAEAFF. The CDR3 DNA reads as TGTGCCAGCTCACCACCGGGGCCGGCAGAGGCTTTCTTT. The chain combines TRBV18 with TRBJ1-1, with D possibly TRBD1 on 5 matching bases. The CDR3 totals 13 residues. Germline V lookup: CDR1 KGHSH, CDR2 LQKENI. V was pared by 0 bases and J by 11 bases, with 13 bases between.

This rearrangement joins TRBV12-3 or TRBV12-4 to TRBJ2-5; D unresolved. The CDR3 covers 13 residues. Trimming took 3 bases from V and 5 from J, leaving 10 bases between them. CDR3 sequence reads: CASSFRGRETQYF. CDR3 coding DNA: TGTGCCAGCAGTTTCCGAGGTCGGGAGACCCAGTACTTC.